This T cell receptor (beta chain) comes out of a study of identical twins (TCRdb year 2016). General notes on the study: The study deep-sequenced TCR alpha and beta repertoires from monozygotic twins, unrelated adults of various ages and cord blood to test whether fetal clonotypes persist. Replicate twin experiments were performed at different times using different library preparation protocols to rule out contamination.

Overall results and qualifications from the work: Out-of-frame TCR alpha sequences shared between twins showed an excess of low generation-probability sequences compared with coincidental sharing between unrelated individuals. Because the same donors could not be followed over many years, conclusions were based on cross-sectional statistical analysis. Zero-insertion analyses could be partly confounded by invariant T cells such as MAIT and iNKT, although diverse VJ usage argued against such confounding for most clonotypes. Recombination models systematically underestimated out-of-frame TCR alpha sharing in monozygotic twins but agreed with sharing between unrelated individuals. Abundant cord blood beta clonotypes carried fewer insertions; young adult naive repertoires showed a weaker similar trend, while memory repertoires showed none. The excess sharing between twins in beta out-of-frame sequences was weaker because fewer shared sequences reduced the signal-to-noise ratio.

From a lookup of the germline V gene, CDR1 and CDR2 are SQVTM and ANQGSEA. V is reduced by 5 bases and J by 7 bases, leaving a spacing of 14 bases between them. From its cysteine to its phenylalanine, the CDR3 spans 12 amino acids. Just CDR3 DNA is preserved here, 36 bases in frame from base 1. The library was made by 5' RACE. Data came from an Illumina HiSeq 2000. A universal primer binding site was introduced by template switching, and a unique molecular identifier was present in the final cDNA, enabling accurate counting of TCR cDNA molecules. First-strand cDNA for TCR alpha and beta chains was synthesized from specific primers in the conserved constant-segment region. To control for contamination, each cDNA library was double barcoded with a SMART-Mk sample barcode plus Illumina barcodes. Two successive PCR steps introduced TruSeq adapter sequences along with Illumina sample barcodes. Sequencing of the TCR alpha and beta cDNA libraries was done on the Illumina HiSeq platform using custom primers. In the paper's pipeline: MiGEC was used to process raw reads and extract unique molecular identifiers, and MiXCR was used to find CDR3 positions. For each individual, recombination models were inferred using an EM algorithm with the repgenHMM and IGoR tools. Shared clonotype analysis was performed with the tcR package in R, normalizing sharing by the product of cloneset sizes. To study raw recombination free of thymic and clonal selection effects, out-of-frame nonproductive sequences were analyzed. TCRdb itself trimmed the public reads at Q25 with fastp, ran MiXCR and retained productive beta chains. Each CDR3 protein appears once, grouped with its most common genes and DNA. The V and J calls were not made by the authors but by TCRdb's processing. A total of 700,000 to 950,000 distinct CDR3 sequences appear in this sample, about 12% of them only once. The ten most abundant clones make up 1.5% to 2% of the sample.

Only healthy Caucasian donors were included. Three pairs of female monozygotic twins, all aged 18 to 29 years, were included in the twin cohort. The RNA used for TCR libraries was isolated from peripheral blood mononuclear cells. For this clonotype: The antigen it binds to is not known. No much larger clonotype is one base removed from it; base qualities were not supplied.

This sample was shared with a second study, whose subject was yellow fever vaccine responses in identical twins. That second publication adds: According to the authors, the vaccine-induced T cell response in identical twins seemed to be partly convergent and partly specific to each individual. Focusing on identical twins, the study followed the T cell clones that responded to the vaccine, and did so with precision.

The chain uses TRBV29-1 and TRBJ1-2; the D segment could be TRBD1, given 6 matching bases. This receptor was identified in a young woman in good health. The specimen was PBMCs. The DNA sequence reads TGCAGCGTTATTATACAGGGATCTGGCTACACCTTC. This codes for CSVIIQGSGYTF.